One and the same sample provided the 5 T cell receptor beta chains below, sequenced in a study of T cells in Graves' hyperthyroidism and ophthalmopathy. Amplification yielded TCR beta CDR3 regions, with RNA transcripts as the source. HTBI primers were employed in a first-round RT-PCR of the TCR CDR3. TCRdb analysed the multiplex PCR reads with MiXCR anew, one entry per CDR3 protein. The sample shows some 600,000 distinct CDR3 sequences, approximately 15% of them seen only once. Sequenced: blood. Receptors were obtained from a woman aged 25 to 45 with Graves' hyperthyroidism that later progressed to Graves' ophthalmopathy.

This clonotype was picked up a small number of times. The V and J genes are TRBV9 and TRBJ1-4; 8 positions agree with TRBD1. The junction had 6 bases not matched to a gene; V was cut back by 4 bases and J by 7 bases. Germline-derived CDR1 and CDR2 are SGDLS and YYNGEE. The CDR3 totals 14 residues. This CDR3 reads CASSQGQAVEKLFF. For the CDR3, the DNA is TGTGCCAGCAGCCAGGGACAGGCAGTTGAAAAACTGTTTTTT. The full variable domain, in which reference TRBV9 and TRBJ1-4 provide the parts outside the CDR3, is DSGVTQTPKHLITATGQRVTLRCSPRSGDLSVYWYQQSLDQGLQFLIQYYNGEERAKGNILERFSAQQFPDLHSELNLSSLELGDSALYFCASSQGQAVEKLFFGSGTQLSVL.

The sample holds many counts of this clonotype. The V call is TRBV2, the J call TRBJ2-5; D might be TRBD2 (6 bases). The length of the CDR3 is 12 residues. Per germline, CDR1 SNHLY and CDR2 FYNNEI. V lost 7 bases to trimming and J lost 3 bases, with 9 bases between them. The CDR3 region is CASTREEETQYF. The CDR3 DNA reads as TGTGCCAGCACCAGGGAGGAAGAGACCCAGTACTTC.

The chain combines TRBV5-1 with TRBJ1-1; TRBD1 matches at 10 bases. The J segment lost 3 bases and the V segment lost 4 bases, leaving 6 bases of the junction unmatched. The CDR3 is 15 residues long. Germline V lookup: CDR1 SGHRS, CDR2 YFSETQ. Written as DNA, the CDR3 is TGCGCCAGCAGCCCGGGACAGGGGTGGGACACTGAAGCTTTCTTT. Protein: CASSPGQGWDTEAFF.

V gene TRBV19 combines with J gene TRBJ1-2; D is unclear. Per germline, CDR1 LNHDA and CDR2 SQIVND (reference sequence). This CDR3 is 16 amino acids long. Trimming shortened V by 5 bases and J by 7 bases, and 23 bases separated the two germline ends. The CDR3 DNA follows: TGTGCCAGTAGTTCCGGTCTGACTCCCCCGCGCGGTGGCTACACCTTC. Protein: CASSSGLTPPRGGYTF.

This clonotype showed up many times. The rearrangement links TRBV20-1 to TRBJ2-5, with D perhaps TRBD2 (5 bases). The CDR3 contains 15 residues. Germline V lookup: CDR1 DFQATT, CDR2 SNEGSKA (reference sequence). The CDR3 coding sequence is TGCAGCTCTCAGGAAGGAGGAGATCCTCAAGAGACCCAGTACTTC. Translated, it gives CSSQEGGDPQETQYF.